The entry that follows covers one T cell receptor beta chain sequence. This sample was taken from a study of patients and donors after allogeneic stem cell transplantation. TCRdb fed the RT-PCR reads into MiXCR, producing one record per CDR3 protein. The repertoire holds about 6,500 distinct CDR3 sequences, with roughly an eighth as singletons. The CDR3 covers 13 residues. From germline, CDR1 is SGHRS and CDR2 YFSETQ. Trimming took 0 bases from V and 1 from J, leaving 4 bases between them. This clonotype originated in a human donor who was either an allogeneic HSCT recipient or a stem cell or donor lymphocyte infusion donor (not recorded which). It is not recorded whose cells these are; they may come from a transplant donor. The rearrangement uses TRBV5-1 and TRBJ1-1; D gene unclear. What was sequenced was blood, either unsorted or a sorted T cell fraction (not recorded which). The CDR3 loop reads CASSLEGNTEAFF. The CDR3 DNA reads TGCGCCAGCAGCTTGGAGGGGAACACTGAAGCTTTCTTT.